Below, 19 T cell receptor beta chains from the same sample are listed, as sequenced in a study of cytotoxic CD8 clonotypes in ibrutinib-treated CLL. Repertoires were generated with immunoSEQ multiplex PCR, while TCRdb's copy carries only in-frame clones and drops some. The table lists roughly 28,000 clones, 70% to 90% of them singletons. The sample was PBMCs, taken after 24 months of ibrutinib treatment. The receptors derive from a human donor with chronic lymphocytic leukemia.

The chain is built from TRBV28 and TRBJ2-1; no clear D. This CDR3 is built from 15 residues. Germline loops: CDR1 MDHEN, CDR2 SYDVKM. Trimming took 5 bases from V and 0 from J, leaving 11 bases between them. The CDR3 sequence is CASSILPPSYNEQFF. In DNA, the CDR3 is TGTGCCAGCAGTATTCTCCCACCCTCCTACAATGAGCAGTTCTTC. Full variable domain (remainder filled in from reference TRBV28 and TRBJ2-1): DVKVTQSSRYLVKRTGEKVFLECVQDMDHENMFWYRQDPGLGLRLIYFSYDVKMKEKGDIPEGYSVSREKKERFSLILESASTNQTSMYLCASSILPPSYNEQFFGPGTRLTVL.

The chain combines TRBV6-5 with TRBJ2-5; D not resolved. The ends were cut back, 0 bases at V and 6 bases at J, with 11 bases in the middle. The germline V gene has CDR1 MNHEY and CDR2 SVGAGI. The CDR3 length is 14 residues. In DNA form, the CDR3 reads TGTGCCAGCAGTTACTCGTCTTCGCCGCAGACCCAGTACTTC. This sequence encodes CASSYSSSPQTQYF.

Sample share makes this clone large. This chain connects TRBV28 to TRBJ1-1; the D is unclear. This CDR3 has 13 residues. V lost 3 bases to trimming and J lost 5 bases, with 10 bases between them. Germline CDR1 is MDHEN and CDR2 is SYDVKM. The CDR3 DNA sequence: TGTGCCAGCAGTTTTTGGCCAGGTACTGAAGCTTTCTTT. It translates to CASSFWPGTEAFF.

The gene calls are TRBV2 and TRBJ2-1; 8 bases are a match to TRBD2. Germline V CDR1 and CDR2: SNHLY, FYNNEI. The ends lost 4 bases at V and 4 bases at J; junction bases unmatched: 3. This CDR3 has 14 residues. CDR3 DNA: TGTGCCAGCAGTGTGAGCGGGGGTTACAATGAGCAGTTCTTC. Translated, it gives CASSVSGGYNEQFF.

This clone has more than one count but fewer than ten. The chain links TRBV10-3 to TRBJ1-5, with 8 bases fitting TRBD1. This CDR3 contains 13 residues. Germline V gene data show CDR1 as ENHRY and CDR2 as SYGVKD. Trimming took 4 bases from V and 12 from J; bases not matched to a gene: 8. The CDR3 protein is CAISVDRGPSQHF. DNA for the CDR3: TGTGCCATCAGTGTCGACAGGGGTCCGAGCCAGCATTTT.

This clone appeared a few times. The chain is built from TRBV19 and TRBJ2-7; 7 bases align to TRBD1. CDR1 and CDR2 (germline): LNHDA, SQIVND (reference sequence). V lost 5 bases to trimming and J lost 7 bases; unmatched junction nucleotides: 14. The CDR3 has 15 residues. Here the CDR3 reads CASSPTVQGVREQYF. Here the CDR3 DNA reads TGTGCCAGTAGTCCGACGGTTCAGGGGGTGAGGGAGCAGTACTTC.

This clone showed up just a few times. CDR3 in DNA: TGTGCCAGCAGTTTATCCCCCGCGGGCTCAACCGGGGAGCTGTTTTTT. Encoded protein: CASSLSPAGSTGELFF. The chain employs TRBV27 and TRBJ2-2; perhaps TRBD2 as D (5 bases). Germline lookup yields CDR1 MNHEY and CDR2 SMNVEV (reference sequence). Between the trimmed V and J ends, which lost 0 bases and 5 bases, there was a span of 13 bases. The CDR3 totals 16 residues.

J is TRBJ2-3 and V is TRBV5-1, with no clear D. CDR3 length: 14 amino acids. Trimming cost V 0 bases and J 6 bases, with 11 bases left between them. Germline V CDR1 and CDR2: SGHRS, YFSETQ. Written as DNA, the CDR3 is TGCGCCAGCAGCTTGGCCAGCGCGGAGGATACGCAGTATTTT. Amino acid sequence: CASSLASAEDTQYF. The variable domain in full, completed from reference TRBV5-1 and TRBJ2-3, reads KAGVTQTPRYLIKTRGQQVTLSCSPISGHRSVSWYQQTPGQGLQFLFEYFSETQRNKGNFPGRFSGRQFSNSRSEMNVSTLELGDSALYLCASSLASAEDTQYFGPGTRLTVL.

This chain links TRBV4-1 with TRBJ1-5; perhaps TRBD1 as D (6 bases). V lost 0 bases and J lost 7, with 13 bases in between. Germline V gene lookup returns CDR1 MGHRA and CDR2 YSYEKL. This CDR3 comprises 15 residues. CDR3 in amino acids: CASSQDWGGGQPQHF. The DNA of the CDR3 is TGCGCCAGCAGCCAAGATTGGGGAGGGGGACAGCCCCAGCATTTT.

The genes are TRBV11-2 and TRBJ2-3; D might be TRBD1 or TRBD2, each matching 5 bases. This CDR3 contains 14 residues. Germline CDR1 and CDR2: SGHAT and FQNNGV. V lost 5 bases and J lost 3, with 12 bases in between. CDR3 bases: TGTGCCAGCAGCCCTCTCGGGGCAACAGATACGCAGTATTTT. The encoded protein is CASSPLGATDTQYF.

This clone is labeled medium-sized. The rearrangement uses TRBV2 and TRBJ1-5; tentative D call: TRBD1 (6 bases). CDR1 is SNHLY, CDR2 FYNNEI, per germline. Trimming took off 6 bases at V and 7 bases at J, with 16 bases between the two ends. The CDR3 extends over 14 amino acids. The CDR3 here is CASRGGSGGQPQHF. CDR3 DNA: TGTGCCAGCAGGGGGGGCTCGGGTGGCCAGCCCCAGCATTTT.

V and J are TRBV7-8 and TRBJ2-5; possible D gene TRBD1, 6 bases. The CDR3 runs to 14 residues. Germline V gene sequence: CDR1 SGHVS, CDR2 FQNEAQ. Trimming left V 0 bases short and J 5 bases short, with 10 bases between. The CDR3 region has the DNA TGTGCCAGCAGCTTAGCCCAGGGGCGGGAGACCCAGTACTTC. As protein: CASSLAQGRETQYF.

The J gene is TRBJ2-3, the V gene TRBV18; 9 bases are a match to TRBD2. The CDR3 has 16 residues. V lost 4 bases to trimming and J lost 0 bases; unmatched junction nucleotides: 5. The germline V gene has CDR1 KGHSH and CDR2 LQKENI. CDR3 in amino acids: CASSLSGGTSTDTQYF. In nucleotides, the CDR3 is TGTGCCAGCTCACTAAGCGGGGGGACTAGCACAGATACGCAGTATTTT. The full variable domain, completed using reference TRBV18 and TRBJ2-3, is NAGVMQNPRHLVRRRGQEARLRCSPMKGHSHVYWYRQLPEEGLKFMVYLQKENIIDESGMPKERFSAEFPKEGPSILRIQQVVRGDSAAYFCASSLSGGTSTDTQYFGPGTRLTVL.

This sequence joins TRBV2 and TRBJ2-3, with D possibly being TRBD1 (6 bases). Trimming pared 10 bases from V and 4 bases from J, leaving 12 bases between. Germline CDR1 SNHLY, CDR2 FYNNEI. The CDR3 contains 12 residues. The CDR3 region is CAKDRPPDTQYF. CDR3 sequence (DNA): TGTGCCAAAGACAGGCCCCCAGATACGCAGTATTTT. Supplemented by reference TRBV2 and TRBJ2-3, the full variable domain reads EPEVTQTPSHQVTQMGQEVILRCVPISNHLYFYWYRQILGQKVEFLVSFYNNEISEKSEIFDDQFSVERPDGSNFTLKIRSTKLEDSAMYFCAKDRPPDTQYFGPGTRLTVL.

A few counts support this clone. V usage is TRBV27 and J usage is TRBJ2-7; D is uncertain. Germline lookup yields CDR1 MNHEY and CDR2 SMNVEV (reference sequence). Trimming took 6 bases from V and 0 from J, leaving 9 bases between them. The CDR3 extends over 13 amino acids. The CDR3 DNA reads TGTGCCAGCAGAGACACCTACTCCTACGAGCAGTACTTC. Translating gives CASRDTYSYEQYF.

This clone is a singleton in its sample. V usage is TRBV6-6 and J usage is TRBJ1-2; maybe TRBD1 (5 bases). V lost 5 bases to trimming and J lost 4 bases, with 17 bases between them. Germline loops: CDR1 MNHNY, CDR2 SVGAGI (reference sequence). The CDR3 is 15 amino acids. The CDR3 DNA sequence: TGTGCCAGCAGTGCTCGGGACCCACTATTCTATGGCTACACCTTC. This codes for CASSARDPLFYGYTF.

In its sample, this clone was seen once. The chain uses TRBV6-5 and TRBJ2-5; no clear D. Germline V gene lookup returns CDR1 MNHEY and CDR2 SVGAGI. V was trimmed by 2 bases and J by 5 bases, leaving 9 bases between them. The CDR3 length is 13 residues. The CDR3 DNA is TGTGCCAGCAGTTACCTCCCCAGGGAGACCCAGTACTTC. This sequence encodes CASSYLPRETQYF.

This chain connects TRBV19 to TRBJ2-7, with D perhaps matching TRBD1 (6 bases). Between the trimmed V and J ends, which lost 5 bases and 2 bases, there was a span of 13 bases. The CDR3 covers 14 residues. Germline CDR1 and CDR2: LNHDA and SQIVND (reference sequence). CDR3 sequence (DNA): TGTGCCAGTAGTGATGGCAGGGGCCCCTACGAGCAGTACTTC. Translated, it gives CASSDGRGPYEQYF.

The chain carries TRBV11-2 and TRBJ1-5, with 7 bases fitting TRBD1. The germline V gene encodes CDR1 SGHAT and CDR2 FQNNGV. The CDR3 length is 15 residues. Trimming took 6 bases from V and 3 from J; bases not matched to a gene: 8. Here the CDR3 DNA reads TGTGCCAGCAGTGACCAAACAGGGGTCAATCAGCCCCAGCATTTT. Translating it yields CASSDQTGVNQPQHF.